This T cell receptor beta chain was captured in a study of shared clonotypes between healthy human individuals. Study-wide results and limits: Sharing of clonotypes among donors was expected to vary with sequencing depth.

At a deep level, the assay was run. Original methodology: Junction-only sequences without quality scores were provided by ImmunoSEQ, so filtering was different. The table came from immunoSEQ multiplex PCR; TCRdb's copy has only in-frame clones and leaves some out. V and J calls and clone size are given by that table; D and trimming were obtained from the DNA. The sample contains some 2.1 million clones, approximately 94% of which appear only once. CD8 cells regarded as naive lacked CD45RO, were positively chosen for CCR7, and omitted terminally differentiated effector memory CD45RA+ cells. A word on this clone: Its antigen is unidentified.

The germline V gene encodes CDR1 SEHNR and CDR2 FQNEAQ (reference sequence). The CDR3 spans 13 residues. V was shortened by 10 bases and J by 3 bases, with 15 bases between the two germline ends. Input material: naive CD8+ T cells sorted from blood. The chain recombines TRBV7-9 with TRBJ1-2; D gene unclear. The TCR comes from a man between 18 and 29 years old in good health. The CDR3 spells CATVEGSYYGYTF. In nucleotides, the CDR3 is TGTGCCACCGTGGAGGGTTCTTACTATGGCTACACCTTC.